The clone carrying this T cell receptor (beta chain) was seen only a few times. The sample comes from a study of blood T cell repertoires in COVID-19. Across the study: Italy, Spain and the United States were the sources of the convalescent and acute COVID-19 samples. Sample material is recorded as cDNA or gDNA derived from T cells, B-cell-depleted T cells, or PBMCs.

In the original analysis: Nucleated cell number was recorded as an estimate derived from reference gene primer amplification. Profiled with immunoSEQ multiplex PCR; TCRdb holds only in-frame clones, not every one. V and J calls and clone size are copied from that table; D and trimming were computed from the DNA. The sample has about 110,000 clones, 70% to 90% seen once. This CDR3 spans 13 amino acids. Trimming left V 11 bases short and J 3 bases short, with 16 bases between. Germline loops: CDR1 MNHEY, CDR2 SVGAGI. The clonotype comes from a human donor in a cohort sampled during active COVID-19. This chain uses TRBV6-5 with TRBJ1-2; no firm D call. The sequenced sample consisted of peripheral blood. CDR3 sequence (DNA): TGTGCCCCAGCAGGCCCCAAACACTATGGCTACACCTTC. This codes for CAPAGPKHYGYTF.